This T cell receptor (beta chain) was identified during a study of vaccination and CD4 T cells after COVID-19. Study-wide background: The convalescents were made up of six males and four females, two of whom were Hispanic.

V lost 0 bases and J lost 4; bases outside the gene matches: 6. In germline, CDR1 is DFQATT, CDR2 SNEGSKA (reference sequence). CDR3 length: 15 residues. Cultured CD4+ T cell DNA underwent sequencing with the Oncomine TCR Beta short-read assay. TCRdb re-derived calls from the PCR reads in MiXCR, one entry per CDR3 protein. The sample holds 9,000 to 9,500 distinct CDR3 sequences; around 57% are singletons and the top ten take 6% to 9.5%. This clonotype was observed a few times. Its antigen is unknown. Treatment in this sample: approximately 11-day PBMC culture with coronavirus spike peptide pools or control peptides (ViraFEST assay).

The sequence came from a human donor who had recovered from COVID-19. This chain joins TRBV20-1 and TRBJ1-5, with TRBD1 identical over 7 bases. Material: CD4+ T cells from blood, cultured in vitro. The CDR3 DNA sequence: TGCAGTGCTAGAGAGGGGGCAGGGGGGAATCAGCCCCAGCATTTT. Translation gives CSAREGAGGNQPQHF.